Below, 9 T cell receptor beta chains from the same sample are listed, as sequenced in a study of vaccination effects on CD4 cells after COVID-19. Which antigens these TCRs recognize remains unknown. The culture ran for around nine days, and then CD4+ T cells were isolated. Assay: immunoSEQ multiplex PCR; the TCRdb copy retains only in-frame clones and omits some. The sample has tens of thousands of clones, approximately 67% seen once. The sequencing used CD4+ T cells from PBMCs cultured without peptide, collected before COVID-19 vaccination. These receptors were collected from a human donor who received a COVID-19 vaccine.

The chain has TRBV3-1 (or the pseudogene TRBV3-2) and TRBJ1-6; D ambiguous. Germline V gene data show CDR1 as LGHDT and CDR2 as YNNKEL (reference sequence). Trimming removed 5 bases from V and 10 bases from J, with 18 bases in between. The CDR3 runs to 15 residues. The CDR3 region is CASSTSGSAQSPLHF. CDR3 bases: TGTGCCAGCAGCACGTCGGGGTCTGCCCAATCACCCCTCCACTTT.

This clone occurred a few times. The chain is built from TRBV7-9 and TRBJ2-3; TRBD2 matches at 11 bases. The CDR3 has 16 residues. The V segment lost 5 bases and the J segment 6 bases; nucleotides outside the gene matches: 10. Per the germline V gene, CDR1 is SEHNR and CDR2 is FQNEAQ (reference sequence). The CDR3 DNA reads TGTGCCAGCAGCGTAGGGGTAGCGGGGGGGCCCGATACGCAGTATTTT. Its protein product is CASSVGVAGGPDTQYF. The whole variable domain, filled in from reference TRBV7-9 and TRBJ2-3, reads DTGVSQNPRHKITKRGQNVTFRCDPISEHNRLYWYRQTLGQGPEFLTYFQNEAQLEKSRLLSDRFSAERPKGSFSTLEIQRTEQGDSAMYLCASSVGVAGGPDTQYFGPGTRLTVL.

The V and J genes are TRBV5-4 and TRBJ2-7; a possible D gene is TRBD1 (5 bases). Trimming took 1 base from V and 5 from J, leaving 10 bases between them. The germline gives CDR1 SGHNT, CDR2 YYREEE (reference sequence). The CDR3 runs 13 residues. The CDR3 region has the DNA TGTGCCAGCAGCTTGCAGGGTTCGGACGAGCAGTACTTC. Translating it yields CASSLQGSDEQYF.

The chain joins TRBV2 to TRBJ1-2, with D unresolved. The germline gives CDR1 SNHLY, CDR2 FYNNEI. V dropped 5 bases and J dropped 0 bases, with 10 bases sitting between them. CDR3 size: 14 residues. In DNA form, the CDR3 reads TGTGCCAGCAGTCGGTTGAGAGCTAACTATGGCTACACCTTC. This sequence encodes CASSRLRANYGYTF. Full variable domain (missing parts from reference TRBV2 and TRBJ1-2): EPEVTQTPSHQVTQMGQEVILRCVPISNHLYFYWYRQILGQKVEFLVSFYNNEISEKSEIFDDQFSVERPDGSNFTLKIRSTKLEDSAMYFCASSRLRANYGYTFGSGTRLTVV.

The chain combines TRBV29-1 with TRBJ1-1, with D unresolved. Trimming stripped 2 bases from V and 0 bases from J, with 7 bases between. The CDR3 length is 13 residues. The germline gives CDR1 SQVTM, CDR2 ANQGSEA. CDR3 nucleotides: TGCAGCGTTGAAAACGGTATGAACACTGAAGCTTTCTTT. Its translation is CSVENGMNTEAFF. Drawing the rest from reference TRBV29-1 and TRBJ1-1, the complete variable domain is SAVISQKPSRDICQRGTSLTIQCQVDSQVTMMFWYRQQPGQSLTLIATANQGSEATYESGFVIDKFPISRPNLTFSTLTVSNMSPEDSSIYLCSVENGMNTEAFFGQGTRLTVV.

This clone was observed a few times. V gene TRBV6-6 combines with J gene TRBJ2-1; 9 positions agree with TRBD2. CDR1 is MNHNY, CDR2 SVGAGI, per germline (reference sequence). Trimming at V came to 2 bases and at J to 9 bases, leaving 11 bases not matched to a gene. The CDR3 extends over 16 amino acids. CDR3 bases: TGTGCCAGCAGTTACCCGGGGGCGGGAGGGCCAGGTGAGCAGTTCTTC. Translating it yields CASSYPGAGGPGEQFF.

This clone appeared a single time. The V and J genes are TRBV11-2 and TRBJ2-7; D unclear. V lost 0 bases and J 3 bases, leaving 9 bases between the germline ends. Germline-derived CDR1 and CDR2 are SGHAT and FQNNGV. The CDR3 consists of 14 residues. The CDR3: CASSLDQLDYEQYF. Here the CDR3 DNA reads TGTGCCAGCAGCTTAGATCAACTGGACTACGAGCAGTACTTC.

The chain has TRBV11-2 and TRBJ2-7; TRBD1 agrees at 7 bases. Trimming took 5 bases from V and 0 from J; bases not matched to a gene: 19. Per the germline V gene, CDR1 is SGHAT and CDR2 is FQNNGV. CDR3 length: 19 residues. As DNA, the CDR3 is TGTGCCAGCAGCGCATTAATGGGACAGCTACAAAAATTCTCCTACGAGCAGTACTTC. The encoded protein is CASSALMGQLQKFSYEQYF.

The chain has TRBV3-1 (or the pseudogene TRBV3-2) and TRBJ1-1, with 8 nucleotides matching TRBD1. Germline V lookup: CDR1 LGHDT, CDR2 YNNKEL (reference sequence). There are 13 residues in the CDR3. The ends lost 3 bases at V and 7 bases at J; junction bases unmatched: 4. The CDR3 here is CASSQSRGREAFF. The CDR3 DNA reads TGTGCCAGCAGCCAGAGCAGGGGGCGTGAAGCTTTCTTT.